This T cell receptor (beta chain) was identified during a study of vaccination and CD4 T cells after COVID-19. V was trimmed by 3 bases and J by 7 bases, leaving 15 bases between them. Germline assignment: CDR1 DFQATT and CDR2 SNEGSKA (reference sequence). This CDR3 region has 13 residues. This clonotype appeared a few times. The antigen is unknown. Treatment described: roughly 11-day PBMC culture with coronavirus spike peptide pools or control peptides (ViraFEST assay). Cultured CD4+ T cell DNA was sequenced using the Oncomine TCR Beta short-read assay. One entry per CDR3 protein, called by TCRdb with MiXCR from the PCR reads. The table includes 7,500 to 8,500 distinct CDR3 sequences, 61% detected once.

The TCR sequence derives from a human donor who had recovered from COVID-19. Material: CD4+ T cells from blood, cultured in vitro. The chain couples TRBV20-1 to TRBJ1-2; a possible D gene is TRBD1 (5 bases). Here the CDR3 reads CSARGQGSFGYTF. For the CDR3, the DNA is TGCAGTGCTAGGGGGCAGGGCTCCTTTGGCTACACCTTC.